The text below deals with one T cell receptor (beta chain). Antigen unknown. This table comes from immunoSEQ multiplex PCR, and its TCRdb copy is limited to in-frame clones, with some not included. This table has about 90,000 clones, approximately 90% appearing once. Trimming cost V 2 bases and J 1 base, with 11 bases left between them. Germline loops: CDR1 SGHAT, CDR2 FQDESV (reference sequence). The CDR3 has 16 residues. This entry is derived from a study of graft-versus-host responses after intestinal transplantation. Turning to the study itself: Transplants were multivisceral, liver-intestinal, or isolated intestinal.

The chain employs TRBV11-1 and TRBJ2-2; D not resolved. The sequence derives from a human donor who was the organ donor for an intestinal transplant. The sequencing here drew on unstimulated CD4+ T cells sorted from spleen or lymph node cells, taken before transplant. The CDR3 DNA is TGTGCCAGCAGCTTAAGTGTGACTTTGAACACCGGGGAGCTGTTTTTT. Translated, it gives CASSLSVTLNTGELFF.